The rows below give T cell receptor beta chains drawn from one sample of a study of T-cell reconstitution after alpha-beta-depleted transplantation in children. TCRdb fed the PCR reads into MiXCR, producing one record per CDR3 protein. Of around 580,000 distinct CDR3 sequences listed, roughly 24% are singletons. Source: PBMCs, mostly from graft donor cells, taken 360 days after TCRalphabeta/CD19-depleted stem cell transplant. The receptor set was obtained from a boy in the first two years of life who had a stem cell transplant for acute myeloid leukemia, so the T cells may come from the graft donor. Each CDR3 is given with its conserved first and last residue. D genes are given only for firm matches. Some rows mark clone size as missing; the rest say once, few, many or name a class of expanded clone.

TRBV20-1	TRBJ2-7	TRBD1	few	TGCAGTGCTACTGGGACAGTTACCTCCTACGAGCAGTACTTC	CSATGTVTSYEQYF
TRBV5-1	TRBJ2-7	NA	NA	TGCGCCAGCAGCTTGTACGGGTCCTACGAGCAGTACTTC	CASSLYGSYEQYF
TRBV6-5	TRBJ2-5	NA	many	TGTGCCAGCAGTTACTCGACATCAACAGAGACCCAGTACTTC	CASSYSTSTETQYF
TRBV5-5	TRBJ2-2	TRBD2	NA	TGTGCCAGCAGCTTGTACGGGGGGACCAACACCGGGGAGCTGTTTTTT	CASSLYGGTNTGELFF
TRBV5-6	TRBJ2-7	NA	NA	TGTGCCAGCAGCGCGGGACACCTCTACGAGCAGTACTTC	CASSAGHLYEQYF
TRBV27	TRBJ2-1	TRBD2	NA	TGTGCCAGCAGTGCGGGACTAGCGGGGGCCTACAATGAGCAGTTCTTC	CASSAGLAGAYNEQFF
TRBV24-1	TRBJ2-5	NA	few	TGTGCCACCAGTGATTTGCGATCCATTGGCGGGGACTTCCAAGAGACCCAGTACTTC	CATSDLRSIGGDFQETQYF
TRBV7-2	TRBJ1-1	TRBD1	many	TGTGCCAGCAGCAAAACAGGGGGCGTAAGGACTGAAGCTTTCTTT	CASSKTGGVRTEAFF
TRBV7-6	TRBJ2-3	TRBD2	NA	TGTGCCAGCAGCTCACCGGGACTAGCGGGGGCTCAGAGAGATACGCAGTATTTT	CASSSPGLAGAQRDTQYF
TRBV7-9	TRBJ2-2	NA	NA	TGTGCCAGCAGCCTCAGACAGGAGAACACCGGGGAGCTGTTTTTT	CASSLRQENTGELFF
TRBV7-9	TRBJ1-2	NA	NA	TGTGCCAGCAGCTTATCGGACGGGGCCTATGGCTACACCTTC	CASSLSDGAYGYTF
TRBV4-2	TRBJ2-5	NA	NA	TGTGCCAGCAGCCAAGATGGCAGCCAAGAGACCCAGTACTTC	CASSQDGSQETQYF
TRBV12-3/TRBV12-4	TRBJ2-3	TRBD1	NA	TGTGCCAGCAGTTTTCCGGGACAGGGGTTAGATACGCAGTATTTT	CASSFPGQGLDTQYF
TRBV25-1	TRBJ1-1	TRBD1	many	TGTGCCAGCAGTGAATGGACAGGGAGTACTGAAGCTTTCTTT	CASSEWTGSTEAFF
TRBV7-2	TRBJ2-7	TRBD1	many	TGTGCCAGCAGCTTCGACAGGGGAACCTACGAGCAGTACTTC	CASSFDRGTYEQYF
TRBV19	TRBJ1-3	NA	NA	TGTGCCAGTAGTCCGTGGACCGCAGGGAACACCATATATTTT	CASSPWTAGNTIYF
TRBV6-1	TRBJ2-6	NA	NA	TGTGCCAGCAGAACAAGGGGTGCGGGGGCCAACGTCCTGACTTTC	CASRTRGAGANVLTF
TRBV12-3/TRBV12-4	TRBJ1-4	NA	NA	TGTGCCAGCAGCTTCGGACAGCTAAATGAAAAACTGTTTTTT	CASSFGQLNEKLFF
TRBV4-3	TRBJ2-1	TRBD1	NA	TGCGCCAGCGTCTACAGGGGGCGCAGCAATGAGCAGTTCTTC	CASVYRGRSNEQFF
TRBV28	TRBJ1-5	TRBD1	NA	TGTGCCAGCAGGGCAGACAGGGGGCCAAGCAATCAGCCCCAGCATTTT	CASRADRGPSNQPQHF
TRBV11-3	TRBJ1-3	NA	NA	TGTGCCAGCAGCTTAGGATCAGGTCCCTCTGGAAACACCATATATTTT	CASSLGSGPSGNTIYF
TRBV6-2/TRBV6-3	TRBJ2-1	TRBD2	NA	TGTGCCAGCAGTTACTCGACACTAGCGGACAATGAGCAGTTCTTC	CASSYSTLADNEQFF